This T cell receptor (beta chain) came from a study of control samples from healthy donors and cancer patients. The method was immunoSEQ multiplex PCR; TCRdb's version includes in-frame clones alone and lacks a portion of them. The sample includes 170,000 or so clones, about 93% of them seen just once. The V gene's germline CDR1 is DFQATT and CDR2 SNEGSKA (reference sequence). This CDR3 comprises 15 residues. Deletions cut 3 bases from V and 1 base from J, with 13 bases between. The specimen was blood. This TCR was recovered from a man aged 18 to 30 in good health. The V gene is TRBV20-1, the J gene TRBJ1-3; unclear D gene. DNA for the CDR3: TGCAGTGCTAGTAACCATCCTGGTTCTGGAAACACCATATATTTT. Protein sequence: CSASNHPGSGNTIYF.